A single count supports the clone carrying this T cell receptor (beta chain). Its antigen remains unknown. Survey-level TCR-beta sequencing used DNA from CEF-cultured naive and memory CD4+ T cells. The data were produced by immunoSEQ multiplex PCR, yet TCRdb's version contains in-frame clones alone and is incomplete. Of just over 35,000 clones in the sample, just under 85% were seen once. The data were taken from a study of CD4 T cells in relation to SARS-CoV-2 and coronaviruses. Study-wide points: About 65% of donors had memory CD4+ clonotypes crossrecognizing SARS-CoV-2 and common cold coronavirus spike.

Naive and memory CD4+ T cells came from enriched cryopreserved PBMCs. V was pared by 8 bases and J by 7 bases, with 13 bases of the junction left unmatched. The germline CDR1 and CDR2 sequences are MNHEY and SMNVEV (reference sequence). This CDR3 has 15 amino acids. The sample comprised naive CD4+ T cells from PBMCs, cultured in vitro. As for subset: naive CD4+ T cells isolated by negative enrichment. This chain joins TRBV27 and TRBJ1-4, with 7 nucleotides matching TRBD1. This TCR was sampled from an adult with COVID-19. The CDR3 loop is CASARAGGEGEKLFF. The CDR3 DNA is TGTGCCAGCGCGCGTGCAGGGGGAGAGGGTGAAAAACTGTTTTTT.